This T cell receptor beta chain was recorded in a study of blood T cells in healthy people across ages. Note on this clonotype: Antigen: not known. A much larger clone differs from this one at a single base, so this may be a read error.

Findings and limits, study-wide: More naive CD4+ cells and higher diversity marked long-lived donors relative to aged donors.

Germline values: CDR1 DFQATT, CDR2 SNEGSKA (reference sequence). The CDR3 runs 16 residues. With 0 bases removed from V and 2 bases from J, the gap between germline ends came to 15 bases. Together with a sample-barcoded 5' primer, a J-beta primer mix was included in a second PCR lasting roughly 6 to 12 cycles. Researchers report that each sample yielded at least 2.5 million CDR3-containing paired-end reads. TCRdb itself ran the 5' RACE reads through MiXCR, one entry per CDR3 protein. The data hold 1.4 million to 1.5 million distinct CDR3 sequences, with about 40% observed a single time. Every donor provided 7.5 to 10 milliliters of peripheral blood. The authors extracted at least 6 micrograms of total RNA per sample.

This TCR was recovered from a woman aged 18-29 years in good health. This chain uses TRBV20-1 with TRBJ2-3, with D possibly matching TRBD2 (5 bases). What was sequenced was blood. The CDR3 is CSARDREEALTDTQYF. As DNA, the CDR3 is TGCAGTGCTAGAGATCGTGAGGAGGCCCTCACAGATACGCAGTATTTT.